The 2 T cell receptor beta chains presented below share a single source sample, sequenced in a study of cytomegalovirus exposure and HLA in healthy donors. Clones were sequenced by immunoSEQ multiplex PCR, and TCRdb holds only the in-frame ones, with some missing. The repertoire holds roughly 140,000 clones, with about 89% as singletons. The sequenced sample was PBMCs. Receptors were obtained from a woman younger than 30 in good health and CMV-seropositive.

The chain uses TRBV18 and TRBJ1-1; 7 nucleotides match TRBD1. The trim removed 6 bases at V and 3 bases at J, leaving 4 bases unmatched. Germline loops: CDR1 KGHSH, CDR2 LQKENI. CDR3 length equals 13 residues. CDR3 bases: TGTGCCAGCTCGACCGACAGGGACACTGAAGCTTTCTTT. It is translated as CASSTDRDTEAFF.

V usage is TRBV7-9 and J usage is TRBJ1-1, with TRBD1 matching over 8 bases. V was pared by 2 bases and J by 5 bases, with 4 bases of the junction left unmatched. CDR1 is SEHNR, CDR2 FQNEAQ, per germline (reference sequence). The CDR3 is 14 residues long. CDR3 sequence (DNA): TGTGCCAGCAGCTTAACAGGGGGAGGAACTGAAGCTTTCTTT. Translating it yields CASSLTGGGTEAFF.